These 14 T cell receptor beta chains originate from one sample sequenced in a study of blood T cell repertoires in COVID-19. TCRdb's copy holds only in-frame clones and misses some; the assay was immunoSEQ multiplex PCR. The sample includes fewer than 450,000 clones, about 93% seen only once; the top ten take 3% to 4%. The specimen sequenced was peripheral blood. The receptors here all came from a woman aged 18-29 years who had recovered from COVID-19.

V is TRBV3-1 (or the pseudogene TRBV3-2) and J is TRBJ2-7, with 9 bases lining up with TRBD2. CDR1 LGHDT and CDR2 YNNKEL come from the germline V gene (reference sequence). The CDR3 has 14 residues. J was trimmed by 6 bases and V by 2 bases; bases with no gene match: 5. The CDR3, as DNA: TGTGCCAGCAGCCAAATAGCGGGAGCCCCCGAGCAGTACGTC. This codes for CASSQIAGAPEQYV.

DNA for the CDR3: TGTGCCAGCAGCTTGGGACAGGGGAAGGGTAATTCACCCCTCCACTTT. It translates to CASSLGQGKGNSPLHF. This chain uses TRBV5-5 with TRBJ1-6; 8 bases agree with TRBD1. The CDR3 extends over 16 amino acids. Germline V gene lookup returns CDR1 SGHKS and CDR2 YYEKEE (reference sequence). V lost 0 bases and J lost 6; bases outside the gene matches: 5.

As DNA, the CDR3 is TGTGCCAGCAGAATGACTAGCGGGATTCTTGATACGCAGTATTTT. Translation gives CASRMTSGILDTQYF. This chain joins TRBV6-5 and TRBJ2-3, with 11 bases aligning to TRBD2. Germline CDR1 is MNHEY and CDR2 is SVGAGI. V trimming: 6 bases; J trimming: 6 bases; junction bases outside the gene matches: 8. This CDR3 is 15 amino acids long.

V gene TRBV7-9 combines with J gene TRBJ2-1; 8 positions agree with TRBD2. V was clipped by 6 bases and J by 8 bases; unmatched bases: 21. The germline V gene encodes CDR1 SEHNR and CDR2 FQNEAQ (reference sequence). This CDR3 spans 18 amino acids. The CDR3 here is CASSTTELAEWVSDEQFF. The DNA for the CDR3 is TGTGCCAGCAGTACCACCGAACTAGCGGAGTGGGTGTCGGATGAGCAGTTCTTC.

The gene calls are TRBV7-8 and TRBJ2-2; possible D gene TRBD2, 6 bases. Per germline, CDR1 SGHVS and CDR2 FQNEAQ. V shed 5 bases and J shed 2 bases, with 15 bases lying between them. This CDR3 is 16 amino acids long. CDR3 protein: CASSPQSGYNTGELFF. In nucleotides, the CDR3 is TGTGCCAGCAGCCCGCAAAGCGGGTATAACACCGGGGAGCTGTTTTTT.

The V call is TRBV9, the J call TRBJ2-2; possibly TRBD2 for D (6 bases). This CDR3 region has 16 residues. The germline V gene has CDR1 SGDLS and CDR2 YYNGEE. The V end was cut by 0 bases, the J end by 3 bases, with 12 bases between. The chain's CDR3 is CASSVVERVDTGELFF. The CDR3 nucleotides read TGTGCCAGCAGCGTAGTTGAGCGGGTTGACACCGGGGAGCTGTTTTTT.

This sequence joins TRBV3-1 (or the pseudogene TRBV3-2) and TRBJ1-1; D unresolved. Trimming removed 1 base from V and 4 bases from J, with 13 bases in between. The CDR3 has 15 amino acids. CDR1 is LGHDT, CDR2 YNNKEL, per germline (reference sequence). The CDR3 DNA follows: TGTGCCAGCAGCCAAGGACCCGGCGGGGTCACTGAAGCTTTCTTT. Encoded protein: CASSQGPGGVTEAFF.

The sample holds one count of this clone. The rearrangement joins TRBV7-2 to TRBJ2-7; TRBD2 matches 10 bases. CDR3 length equals 16 residues. Germline CDR1 SGHTA, CDR2 FQGNSA. V shed 2 bases, J shed 1 base, and the junction held 5 bases outside the gene matches. In DNA form, the CDR3 reads TGTGCCAGCAGCTTACAGGCTAGCGGGGGATCCTACGAGCAGTACGTC. This gives the protein CASSLQASGGSYEQYV.

The CDR3 here is CASSYTIGVALFF. DNA for the CDR3: TGTGCCAGCAGTTACACGATCGGGGTAGCACTGTTTTTT. V gene TRBV6-2 or TRBV6-3 combines with J gene TRBJ1-4; no clear D. Germline V gene sequence: CDR1 MNHEY, CDR2 SVGEGT. This CDR3 contains 13 residues. Trimming took off 2 bases at V and 13 bases at J, with 14 bases between the two ends.

This chain uses TRBV30 with TRBJ1-4; no firm D call. CDR3 length: 12 residues. The germline gives CDR1 GTSNPN, CDR2 SVGIG (reference sequence). The V end lost 5 bases, the J end lost 6 bases, and 10 bases lay between the germline ends. The CDR3 loop is CAWCGNDEKLFF. The CDR3 region has the DNA TGTGCCTGGTGCGGGAACGATGAAAAACTGTTTTTT.

The chain joins TRBV5-4 to TRBJ1-2; 9 bases align to TRBD1. The CDR3 loop spans 15 amino acids. Germline assignment: CDR1 SGHNT and CDR2 YYREEE (reference sequence). Trimming removed 0 bases from V and 8 bases from J; junction bases left unmatched: 8. CDR3 protein: CASSLEGQGWGGYTF. In nucleotides, the CDR3 is TGTGCCAGCAGCTTGGAGGGACAGGGTTGGGGGGGCTACACCTTC.

J is TRBJ2-2 and V is TRBV6-2 or TRBV6-3; 7 bases match TRBD2. Germline CDR1 is MNHEY and CDR2 is SVGEGT. Unmatched junction bases numbered 5, after V lost 5 bases and J lost 5 bases. CDR3 length: 14 amino acids. Here the CDR3 DNA reads TGTGCCAGCAGTCCGGGGGAGGGGACCGGGGAGCTGTTTTTT. Translated, it gives CASSPGEGTGELFF.

The J gene is TRBJ1-1, the V gene TRBV13, with 9 bases identical to TRBD1. The CDR3 is made up of 16 amino acids. CDR1 and CDR2 from the germline V gene are PRHDT and FYEKMQ (reference sequence). The V gene end was trimmed by 5 bases and the J gene end by 1 base; junction bases not matched to a gene: 8. CDR3 loop: CASSPAWGQGNTEAFF. The DNA for the CDR3 is TGTGCCAGCAGCCCAGCCTGGGGACAGGGGAACACTGAAGCTTTCTTT.

The rearrangement uses TRBV4-3 and TRBJ1-4; 11 bases line up with TRBD1. V was pared by 0 bases and J by 5 bases, with 11 bases of the junction left unmatched. In germline, CDR1 is LGHNA, CDR2 YSLEER. This CDR3 region has 19 residues. The CDR3 DNA sequence: TGCGCCAGCAGCCAAGATAGGCCGGGACAGGGGGACGCGAATGAAAAACTGTTTTTT. This translates into CASSQDRPGQGDANEKLFF.